This is a list of T cell receptor beta chains from one sample in a study of identical twins. From the 5' RACE reads, TCRdb called clonotypes with MiXCR, one entry per CDR3 protein. The data contain about 530,000 distinct CDR3 sequences, around 15% of them singletons. In addition, the sample was reused for a study of yellow fever vaccine responses in identical twins.

The sequenced material came from CD4+ T cells sorted from blood. These receptors were obtained from a woman younger than 30 in good health. CDR3s include the opening cysteine and the closing phenylalanine or tryptophan. D genes are given only for firm matches. The size entry is marked missing in some rows and otherwise reads once, few, many or a size class.

D gene: .; clone size: few; V gene: TRBV18; J gene: TRBJ1-1; CDR3 protein: CASSPREDNTEAFF; CDR3 DNA: TGTGCCAGCTCACCACGGGAAGATAACACTGAAGCTTTCTTT
D gene: .; clone size: few; V gene: TRBV29-1; J gene: TRBJ1-1; CDR3 protein: CSAVGMRNTEAFF; CDR3 DNA: TGCAGCGCTGTAGGGATGAGGAACACTGAAGCTTTCTTT
D gene: .; clone size: .; V gene: TRBV23-1; J gene: TRBJ1-5; CDR3 protein: CASSQSIGRDLFNQPQHF; CDR3 DNA: TGCGCCAGCAGTCAATCGATTGGAAGGGACCTATTTAATCAGCCCCAGCATTTT
D gene: TRBD1; clone size: few; V gene: TRBV7-8; J gene: TRBJ2-3; CDR3 protein: CASSFDRARTDTQYF; CDR3 DNA: TGTGCCAGCAGCTTTGACAGGGCGCGCACAGATACGCAGTATTTT
D gene: TRBD1; clone size: .; V gene: TRBV24-1; J gene: TRBJ2-1; CDR3 protein: CATTRDRGPHEQFF; CDR3 DNA: TGTGCCACCACCCGGGACAGGGGGCCCCATGAGCAGTTCTTC
D gene: .; clone size: few; V gene: TRBV28; J gene: TRBJ1-1; CDR3 protein: CASSEVGGNRMNTEAFF; CDR3 DNA: TGTGCCAGCTCCGAGGTAGGGGGTAACAGAATGAACACTGAAGCTTTCTTT
D gene: .; clone size: .; V gene: TRBV15; J gene: TRBJ2-1; CDR3 protein: CATSRGVQVINEQFF; CDR3 DNA: TGTGCCACCAGCAGAGGGGTTCAGGTGATCAATGAGCAGTTCTTC
D gene: .; clone size: few; V gene: TRBV12-3/TRBV12-4; J gene: TRBJ2-3; CDR3 protein: CASSSLQGLSGASTDTQYF; CDR3 DNA: TGTGCCAGCAGTTCTCTACAGGGGCTTAGCGGGGCAAGCACAGATACGCAGTATTTT
D gene: TRBD2; clone size: few; V gene: TRBV6-5; J gene: TRBJ2-1; CDR3 protein: CASSLTSGQYNEQFF; CDR3 DNA: TGTGCCAGCAGTTTGACTAGCGGGCAGTACAATGAGCAGTTCTTC
D gene: TRBD1; clone size: .; V gene: TRBV12-3/TRBV12-4; J gene: TRBJ2-2; CDR3 protein: CASSLRQGGTGELFF; CDR3 DNA: TGTGCCAGCAGTTTACGACAGGGGGGCACCGGGGAGCTGTTTTTT
D gene: TRBD2; clone size: few; V gene: TRBV10-1; J gene: TRBJ2-3; CDR3 protein: CASSESTSGGLTDTQYF; CDR3 DNA: TGCGCCAGCAGTGAGTCGACGAGCGGGGGGCTCACAGATACGCAGTATTTT
D gene: TRBD1; clone size: .; V gene: TRBV11-2; J gene: TRBJ2-2; CDR3 protein: CASSTTGVRTGELFF; CDR3 DNA: TGTGCCAGCAGCACGACAGGGGTACGCACCGGGGAGCTGTTTTTT
D gene: .; clone size: .; V gene: TRBV29-1; J gene: TRBJ2-5; CDR3 protein: CSDGRETQYF; CDR3 DNA: TGCAGCGATGGTCGGGAGACCCAGTACTTC
D gene: TRBD2; clone size: .; V gene: TRBV28; J gene: TRBJ2-7; CDR3 protein: CASRRTSGYEQYF; CDR3 DNA: TGTGCCAGCAGGCGGACTAGCGGCTACGAGCAGTACTTC
D gene: TRBD1; clone size: many; V gene: TRBV10-3; J gene: TRBJ2-3; CDR3 protein: CAIGRDREPNTQYF; CDR3 DNA: TGTGCCATCGGCCGGGACAGGGAACCGAATACGCAGTATTTT
D gene: .; clone size: few; V gene: TRBV3-1; J gene: TRBJ2-6; CDR3 protein: CASGVRASSGANVLTF; CDR3 DNA: TGTGCCAGCGGTGTTAGGGCTTCCTCTGGGGCCAACGTCCTGACTTTC
D gene: TRBD1; clone size: few; V gene: TRBV5-6; J gene: TRBJ1-2; CDR3 protein: CASSLAGQGPYGYTF; CDR3 DNA: TGTGCCAGCAGCTTGGCCGGACAGGGACCCTATGGCTACACCTTC